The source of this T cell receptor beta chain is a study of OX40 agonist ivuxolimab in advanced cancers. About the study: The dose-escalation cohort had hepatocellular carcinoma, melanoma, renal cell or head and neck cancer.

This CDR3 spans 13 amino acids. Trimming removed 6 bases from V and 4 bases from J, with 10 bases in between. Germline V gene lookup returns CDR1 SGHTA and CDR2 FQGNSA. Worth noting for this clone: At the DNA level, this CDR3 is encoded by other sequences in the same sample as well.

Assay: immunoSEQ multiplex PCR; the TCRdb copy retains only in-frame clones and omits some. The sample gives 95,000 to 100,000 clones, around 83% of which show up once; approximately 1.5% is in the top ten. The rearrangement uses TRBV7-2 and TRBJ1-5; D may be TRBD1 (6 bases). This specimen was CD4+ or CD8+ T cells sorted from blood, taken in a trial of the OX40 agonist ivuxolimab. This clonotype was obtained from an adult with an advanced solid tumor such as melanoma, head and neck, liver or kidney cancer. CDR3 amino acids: CASSLQGNQPQHF. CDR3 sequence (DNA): TGTGCCAGCAGTCTACAGGGAAATCAGCCCCAGCATTTT.